This T cell receptor (beta chain) came from a study of monozygotic twins with inflammatory bowel disease. Per TCR library, about 3.5 ug of total RNA was used. UMIs containing a 6-nucleotide sample barcode were added via template switching. TCRdb re-called the 5' RACE reads, yielding one record per CDR3 amino acid sequence without DNA. Across some 200,000 distinct CDR3 sequences, the top ten clones capture 7.5% to 8% of the sample. The CDR3 sequence is 13 residues long. This chain links TRBV12-3 or TRBV12-4 with TRBJ2-7. The specimen was blood. The sequence was collected from a human donor with ulcerative colitis or Crohn's disease, or a healthy co-twin of an affected twin (not recorded which). This CDR3 reads CASSQSAGRLGVF.